This TCR beta chain comes out of a study of T cell repertoires in ileal Crohn's disease. Study conclusions and caveats: Clonal expansions were more frequent in active smokers than non-smokers at surgery. Clonality above 26.8% at surgery always came with endoscopic recurrence. Sorted CD8 T cells held more high-frequency clones than CD4.

As to this clone: Its cognate antigen is unknown.

Each sample's TCRB immunosequencing used about 500 nanograms of biopsy DNA. Measured with immunoSEQ multiplex PCR; TCRdb has only the in-frame clones, and not every one. This table holds under 35,000 clones, about 80% found once. What was sequenced was ileal tissue. The sequence came from an adult with Crohn's disease.

CDR3 sequence: CASSGAGANYGYTF. CDR3 DNA: TGTGCCAGCAGCGGGGCAGGGGCCAACTATGGCTACACCTTC. This sequence joins TRBV5-6 and TRBJ1-2; D possibly corresponds to TRBD1 (6 bases). The CDR3 runs 14 residues. CDR1 and CDR2 from the germline V gene are SGHDT and YYEEEE. Trimming shortened V by 4 bases and J by 2 bases, and 12 bases separated the two germline ends. Using reference TRBV5-6 and TRBJ1-2 for the parts outside the CDR3, the full variable domain is DAGVTQSPTHLIKTRGQQVTLRCSPKSGHDTVSWYQQALGQGPQFIFQYYEEEERQRGNFPDRFSGHQFPNYSSELNVNALLLGDSALYLCASSGAGANYGYTFGSGTRLTVV.